This T cell receptor (beta chain) was captured in a study of cytomegalovirus exposure and HLA in healthy donors. Study-wide background: Earlier work reported 100 million or so unique TCR beta sequences from 170 million or so T cells. Overall study results and limits: In a later analysis, parvovirus B19, influenza, CMV and Epstein-Barr virus appeared linked to several top co-occurrence clusters.

This clone was recorded only once. Its specificity is unknown. Amplification used 60 Vbeta primers and 13 Jbeta primers. The repertoire was sequenced with immunoSEQ multiplex PCR; TCRdb's copy has only in-frame clones and lacks some. The table shows roughly 290,000 clones, with roughly 80% occurring only once. The receptor comes from a girl aged 2 to 10 in good health and CMV-seronegative. Sequenced sample: PBMCs.

Here the CDR3 reads CASSYERYTGELFF. CDR3 coding DNA: TGTGCCAGCAGCTACGAACGGTACACCGGGGAGCTGTTTTTT. V gene TRBV11-2 combines with J gene TRBJ2-2, with D unclear. Germline CDR1 and CDR2: SGHAT and FQNNGV. V was cut by 4 bases and J by 3 bases, with 9 bases left in between. This CDR3 is 14 amino acids long.